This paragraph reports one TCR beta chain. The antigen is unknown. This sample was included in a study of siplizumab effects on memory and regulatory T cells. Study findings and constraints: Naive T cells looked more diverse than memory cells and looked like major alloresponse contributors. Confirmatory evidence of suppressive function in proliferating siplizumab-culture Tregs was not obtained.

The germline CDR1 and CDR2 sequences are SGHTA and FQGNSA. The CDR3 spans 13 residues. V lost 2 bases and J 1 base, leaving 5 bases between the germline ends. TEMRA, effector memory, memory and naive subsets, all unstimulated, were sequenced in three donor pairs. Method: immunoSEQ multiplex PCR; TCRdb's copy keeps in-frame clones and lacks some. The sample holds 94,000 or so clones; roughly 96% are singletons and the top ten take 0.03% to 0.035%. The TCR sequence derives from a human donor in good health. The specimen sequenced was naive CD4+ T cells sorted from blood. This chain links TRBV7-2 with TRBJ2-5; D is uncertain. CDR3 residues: CASSLSVQETQYF. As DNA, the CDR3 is TGTGCCAGCAGCTTATCCGTCCAAGAGACCCAGTACTTC.